The T cell receptor (beta chain) under discussion was sequenced for a study of identical twins. Study-wide results and caveats: Twin sharing of out-of-frame TCR alpha was underestimated by models in monozygotic pairs.

Using its own MiXCR run on the 5' RACE reads, TCRdb lists one record per CDR3 protein. The sample lists approximately 890,000 distinct CDR3 sequences, approximately 13% occurring once. Notes on this clonotype: Its antigen remains unknown.

Looked up from germline, CDR1 is SGHAT and CDR2 is FQNNGV. The germline V and J ends were trimmed by 5 bases and 3 bases, with 8 bases remaining between them. The CDR3 loop spans 12 amino acids. These data were likewise used in another study, on yellow fever vaccine responses in identical twins. This second study says: Twin vaccine T cell responses reportedly seemed partly convergent, partly personalized.

This chain links TRBV11-2 with TRBJ2-7, with no clear D. Sequenced: PBMCs. This sequence originates from a woman aged 18-29 years in good health. Here the CDR3 reads CASSQNIYEQYV. The CDR3 DNA follows: TGTGCCAGCAGCCAAAATATCTACGAGCAGTACGTC.